This T cell receptor (beta chain) was captured by sequencing in a study of T-cell reconstitution after alpha-beta-depleted transplantation in children. The sample holds a few counts of this clonotype. Its antigen is still unknown. The library targeted TCRbeta and was prepared with unique molecular identifiers. Each CDR3 protein is one row after TCRdb ran MiXCR on the PCR reads. The top ten clones hold 2.2% of a sample with about 590,000 distinct CDR3 sequences, 13% of them seen once. Study findings and constraints: At around two months after transplant, the alpha-beta T cells were reportedly derived from several hundred expanded clones that came from non-depleted graft cells. Diversity of TCRbeta at day 60 was high in some patients, arising from surviving recipient T cells and thymic progenitors. The main origin of T-cell counts and diversity one year after transplant was newly produced T cells.

CDR3 size: 14 residues. The V gene's germline CDR1 is DFQATT and CDR2 SNEGSKA (reference sequence). Deletions cut 6 bases from V and 6 bases from J, with 20 bases between. The source was PBMCs, mostly from graft donor cells, collected 360 days after TCRalphabeta/CD19-depleted stem cell transplant. V and J are TRBV20-1 and TRBJ1-1; D is ambiguous. This clonotype was sampled from a male patient younger than 18 who had a stem cell transplant for acute myeloid leukemia, so the T cells may come from the graft donor. CDR3 sequence reads: CSAINQIEEAEAFF. As DNA, the CDR3 is TGCAGTGCCATCAATCAAATAGAGGAAGCTGAAGCTTTCTTT.